Shown below are 17 T cell receptor beta chains from a single sample sequenced in a study of T-cell memory formation after mild COVID-19. TCRdb passed the 5' RACE reads through MiXCR, listing each CDR3 protein once. The sample gives approximately 100,000 distinct CDR3 sequences, 9.5% to 15% of which show up once; 27% is in the top ten. Source material: PBMCs or a T cell subset sorted from them (not recorded which). The source of these receptors is an adult woman who had mild COVID-19 (a few samples of this study predate the infection). Cell type and time point are not known.

V gene TRBV5-6 combines with J gene TRBJ2-1; a possible D gene is TRBD2 (5 bases). The CDR3 extends over 15 amino acids. From germline, CDR1 is SGHDT and CDR2 YYEEEE. Trimming left V 0 bases short and J 2 bases short, with 9 bases between. The CDR3, as DNA: TGTGCCAGCAGCTTGGATACTAGAACCTACAATGAGCAGTTCTTC. Protein product: CASSLDTRTYNEQFF.

This clonotype was seen only a few times. The J gene is TRBJ2-1, the V gene TRBV12-3 or TRBV12-4, with 14 nucleotides matching TRBD2. The V segment lost 5 bases and the J segment 4 bases; nucleotides outside the gene matches: 4. The CDR3 is made up of 16 amino acids. CDR3 sequence reads: CASSRTSGGHYNEQFF. In DNA form, the CDR3 reads TGTGCCAGCAGTCGGACTAGCGGGGGGCATTACAATGAGCAGTTCTTC.

This clonotype was counted a few times. The rearrangement joins TRBV2 to TRBJ2-3; D uncertain. The CDR3 contains 13 residues. The germline V and J ends were trimmed by 4 bases and 1 base, with 6 bases remaining between them. Germline values: CDR1 SNHLY, CDR2 FYNNEI. CDR3 residues: CASSVPGTDTQYF. The CDR3 DNA is TGTGCCAGCAGTGTCCCAGGCACAGATACGCAGTATTTT.

This chain uses TRBV3-1 with TRBJ2-5, with D possibly TRBD1 on 6 matching bases. V was trimmed by 0 bases and J by 5 bases, leaving 10 bases between them. CDR1 and CDR2 from the germline V gene are LGHDT and YNNKEL (reference sequence). The CDR3 covers 14 residues. The CDR3 region is CASSQEGAVETQYF. The CDR3, as DNA: TGTGCCAGCAGCCAAGAGGGGGCCGTGGAGACCCAGTACTTC.

This clonotype was counted ten times or more. The rearrangement joins TRBV4-1 to TRBJ2-1; possible D gene TRBD1, 5 bases. V lost 3 bases and J lost 4, with 10 bases in between. Germline CDR1 is MGHRA and CDR2 is YSYEKL. This CDR3 has 14 residues. The CDR3 here is CASSQGDRYNEQFF. The DNA of the CDR3 is TGCGCCAGCAGCCAGGGTGACAGATACAATGAGCAGTTCTTC.

The J gene is TRBJ2-1, the V gene TRBV6-2 or TRBV6-3; 10 bases align to TRBD2. Losses at the gene ends were 7 bases for V and 8 bases for J; bases not matched to a gene: 8. Germline V CDR1 and CDR2: MNHEY, SVGEGT. The length of the CDR3 is 14 residues. For the CDR3, the DNA is TGTGCCAGCACTCTAGCGGGAGCTCCTTATGAGCAGTTCTTC. It specifies CASTLAGAPYEQFF.

This clonotype was observed many times. The J gene is TRBJ2-3, the V gene TRBV11-2; 7 bases map to TRBD2. The CDR3 loop spans 15 amino acids. The germline V gene has CDR1 SGHAT and CDR2 FQNNGV. Trimming took 1 base from V and 1 from J; bases not matched to a gene: 2. This CDR3 is CASSLVAGGTDTQYF. The CDR3 nucleotides read TGTGCCAGCAGCTTAGTGGCGGGGGGCACAGATACGCAGTATTTT.

The V gene is TRBV6-5, the J gene TRBJ1-1; D not resolved. CDR3 length equals 14 residues. Germline CDR1 MNHEY, CDR2 SVGAGI. V lost 2 bases to trimming and J lost 4 bases, with 11 bases between them. CDR3 nucleotide sequence: TGTGCCAGCAGTTACGACGGGTTCGGCACTGAAGCTTTCTTT. Translated: CASSYDGFGTEAFF.

This clonotype was counted many times. The rearrangement joins TRBV7-8 to TRBJ1-5; a weak D match, TRBD1 (5 bases). Per the germline V gene, CDR1 is SGHVS and CDR2 is FQNEAQ. V lost 5 bases to trimming and J lost 4 bases, with 9 bases between them. The CDR3 totals 13 residues. CDR3 region: CASSGTGNQPQHF. The CDR3 nucleotides are TGTGCCAGCAGCGGGACGGGGAATCAGCCCCAGCATTTT.

This chain uses TRBV6-6 with TRBJ2-3; 7 bases line up with TRBD2. The V segment lost 6 bases and the J segment 3 bases; nucleotides outside the gene matches: 9. The CDR3 has 15 amino acids. Germline V gene lookup returns CDR1 MNHNY and CDR2 SVGAGI (reference sequence). The CDR3 sequence: CASSPLGGRTDTQYF. CDR3 in DNA: TGTGCCAGCAGCCCCCTCGGGGGGAGGACAGATACGCAGTATTTT.

There are a few counts of this clonotype. The chain links TRBV7-6 to TRBJ1-1; D unresolved. The CDR3 loop spans 15 amino acids. V was clipped by 0 bases and J by 2 bases, with 10 bases between them. Germline CDR1 is SGHVS and CDR2 is FNYEAQ. The CDR3 spells CASSLAPFINTEAFF. CDR3 DNA: TGTGCCAGCAGCTTAGCCCCGTTCATAAACACTGAAGCTTTCTTT.

The gene calls are TRBV5-1 and TRBJ2-2; the D is unclear. This CDR3 is built from 14 residues. Between the trimmed V and J ends, which lost 3 bases and 0 bases, there was a span of 6 bases. CDR1 and CDR2 from the germline V gene are SGHRS and YFSETQ. CDR3 sequence reads: CASSSPANTGELFF. The CDR3 DNA follows: TGCGCCAGCAGCTCTCCTGCGAACACCGGGGAGCTGTTTTTT.

The V and J genes are TRBV7-9 and TRBJ2-1; no definite D call. V was clipped by 5 bases and J by 5 bases, with 7 bases between them. Germline CDR1 and CDR2: SEHNR and FQNEAQ (reference sequence). This CDR3 spans 12 amino acids. The CDR3 nucleotides read TGTGCCAGCAGCCCCGGACACAATGAGCAGTTCTTC. Its protein is CASSPGHNEQFF.

The J gene is TRBJ2-7, the V gene TRBV6-6; TRBD1 aligns across 7 bases. The CDR3 runs 14 residues. Germline assignment: CDR1 MNHNY and CDR2 SVGAGI (reference sequence). Unmatched junction bases numbered 7, after V lost 4 bases and J lost 4 bases. This CDR3 reads CASSSAGTAYEQYF. Here the CDR3 DNA reads TGTGCCAGCAGTTCCGCCGGGACAGCATACGAGCAGTACTTC.

A few counts support this clonotype. This CDR3 reads CASSQDLLARTGNEQFF. In DNA form, the CDR3 reads TGCGCCAGCAGCCAAGATCTTCTAGCACGCACAGGGAATGAGCAGTTCTTC. The V gene is TRBV4-3, the J gene TRBJ2-1; D possibly corresponds to TRBD1 (6 bases). This CDR3 is built from 17 residues. V lost 0 bases, J lost 7 bases, and 19 bases lay in between. Germline V lookup: CDR1 LGHNA, CDR2 YSLEER.

In this sample, this clonotype turned up a few times. The chain joins TRBV5-6 to TRBJ2-1, with D maybe TRBD2 (7 bases). Germline V gene sequence: CDR1 SGHDT, CDR2 YYEEEE. The CDR3 length is 14 residues. V lost 0 bases and J lost 9, with 13 bases in between. The CDR3 DNA reads TGTGCCAGCAGCTTGGCGGCAGGGGAGGGTGAGCAGTTCTTC. Translation: CASSLAAGEGEQFF.

This clonotype was observed a handful of times. This chain connects TRBV6-1 to TRBJ2-4, with a weak D call TRBD2 (7 bases). The CDR3 has 15 residues. V lost 6 bases and J lost 7, with 19 bases in between. The germline V gene encodes CDR1 MNHNS and CDR2 SASEGT. CDR3: CASSPMGGPGNIQYF. The CDR3, as DNA: TGTGCCAGCAGCCCTATGGGGGGGCCGGGGAACATTCAGTACTTC.